This TCR beta chain derives from a study of T cells in Graves' hyperthyroidism and ophthalmopathy. Background on the study: Specimen type is peripheral blood, collected at initial diagnosis prior to any treatment.

CDR1 is LNHDA, CDR2 SQIVND, per germline (reference sequence). The length of the CDR3 is 18 residues. There were TCR beta CDR3 regions amplified from RNA transcripts. HTBI primers were used for first-round RT-PCR of the TCR CDR3. Each CDR3 protein is one row after TCRdb ran MiXCR on the multiplex PCR reads. The sample has hundreds of thousands of distinct CDR3 sequences; about a third are singletons. Diagnosing involved the use of clinical symptoms, serum thyroxine and TRAb, thyroid ultrasound and orbital computed tomography. This clonotype was observed a few times. At one of its ends the junction is not consistent with the germline gene, which may arise from a read error.

The source material was blood. The sequence derives from a middle-aged woman with Graves' hyperthyroidism. The chain links TRBV19 to TRBJ1-1; D unclear. The CDR3: CASSSKAGPRWQNTEAFF. CDR3 nucleotides: TGTGCCAGTAGTAGTAAGGCAGGACCAAGGTGGCAGAACACTGAGGCTTTCTTT.